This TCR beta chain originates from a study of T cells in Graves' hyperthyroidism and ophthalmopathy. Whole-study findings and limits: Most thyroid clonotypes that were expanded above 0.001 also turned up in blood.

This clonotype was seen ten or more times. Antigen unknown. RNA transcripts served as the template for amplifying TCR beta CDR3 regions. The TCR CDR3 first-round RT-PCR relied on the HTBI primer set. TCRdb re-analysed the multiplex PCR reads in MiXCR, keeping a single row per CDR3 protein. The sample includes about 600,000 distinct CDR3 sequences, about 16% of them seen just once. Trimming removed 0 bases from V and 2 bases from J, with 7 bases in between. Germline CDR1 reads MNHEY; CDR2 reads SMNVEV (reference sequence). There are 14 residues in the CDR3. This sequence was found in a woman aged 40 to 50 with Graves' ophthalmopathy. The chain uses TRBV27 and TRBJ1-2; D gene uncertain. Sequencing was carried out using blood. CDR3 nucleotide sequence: TGTGCCAGCAGTTTATCTGGCAGAAACTATGGCTACACCTTC. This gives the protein CASSLSGRNYGYTF.